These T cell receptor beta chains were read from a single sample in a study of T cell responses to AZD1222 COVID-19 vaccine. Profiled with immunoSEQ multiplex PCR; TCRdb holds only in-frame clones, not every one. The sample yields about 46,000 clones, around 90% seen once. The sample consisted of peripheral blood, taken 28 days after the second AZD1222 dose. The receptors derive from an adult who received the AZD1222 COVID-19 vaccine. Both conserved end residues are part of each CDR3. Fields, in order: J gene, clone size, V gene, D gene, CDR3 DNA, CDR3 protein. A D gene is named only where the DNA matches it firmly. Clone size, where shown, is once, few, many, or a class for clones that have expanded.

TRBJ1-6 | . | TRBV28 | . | TGTGCCAGCGTCGCAGGGTTCTATAATTCACCCCTCCACTTT | CASVAGFYNSPLHF
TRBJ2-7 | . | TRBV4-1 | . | TGCGCCAGCAGCCAAACATTAGAGGAGCAGTACTTC | CASSQTLEEQYF
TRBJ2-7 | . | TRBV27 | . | TGTGCCAGCAGTCCATACCCGGGTGGTTCCTACGAGCAGTACTTC | CASSPYPGGSYEQYF
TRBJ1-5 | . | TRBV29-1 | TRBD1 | TGCAGCGCCCAGACAGGGGGCGGTCAGCCCCAGCATTTT | CSAQTGGGQPQHF
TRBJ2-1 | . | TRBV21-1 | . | TGTGCCAGCAGCAAGCGACCGGAGGGACATGAGCAGTTCTTC | CASSKRPEGHEQFF
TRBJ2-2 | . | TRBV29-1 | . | TGCAGCGTCGCTGCGGCATGGACCGGGGAGCTGTTTTTT | CSVAAAWTGELFF
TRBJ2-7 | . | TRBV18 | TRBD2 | TGTGCCAGCTCGCCGACTAGCGGGAGGTACGAGCAGTACTTC | CASSPTSGRYEQYF
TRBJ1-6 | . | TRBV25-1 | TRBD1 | TGTGCCAGCCGCGGGACAGGGAACTCACCCCTCCACTTT | CASRGTGNSPLHF
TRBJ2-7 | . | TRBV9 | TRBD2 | TGTGCCAGCAGCGTCGGGACTAGTCCCCTCGAGCAGTACTTC | CASSVGTSPLEQYF
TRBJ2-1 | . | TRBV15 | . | TGTGCCACCAGCAGAGATCTGGGGACTGAGCAGTTCTTC | CATSRDLGTEQFF
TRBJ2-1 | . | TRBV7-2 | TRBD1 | TGTGCCAGCAGCTTAGCGGGACAGGAATACAATGAGCAGTTCTTC | CASSLAGQEYNEQFF
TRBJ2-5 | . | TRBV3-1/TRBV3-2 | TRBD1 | TGTGCCAGCAGCCAAGCACAGGGGGCCTCCCAGTACTTC | CASSQAQGASQYF
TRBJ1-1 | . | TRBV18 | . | TGTGCCAGCTCACGGGGGGACGGGAACACTGAAGCTTTCTTT | CASSRGDGNTEAFF
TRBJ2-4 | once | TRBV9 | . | TGTGCCAGCAGCGAGGGAGCTGGCGTCAAAAAAAACATTCAGTACTTC | CASSEGAGVKKNIQYF
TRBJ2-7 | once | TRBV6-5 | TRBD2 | TGTGCCAGCGGGAGGGCCTCCTACGAGCAGTACTTC | CASGRASYEQYF
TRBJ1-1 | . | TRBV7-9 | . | TGTGCCAGCAGCACTAAGACTGAAGCTTTCTTT | CASSTKTEAFF
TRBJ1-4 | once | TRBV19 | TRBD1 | TGTGCCAGTACCTCGGGACAGGGGACCGGAAAACTGTTTTTT | CASTSGQGTGKLFF
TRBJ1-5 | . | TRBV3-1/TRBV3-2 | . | TGTGCCAGCAGCCAGGATTACAGCTATAGCAATCAGCCCCAGCATTTT | CASSQDYSYSNQPQHF
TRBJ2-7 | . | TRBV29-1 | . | TGCAGCGTTGGGAGGGACAGATCCTACGAGCAGTACTTC | CSVGRDRSYEQYF
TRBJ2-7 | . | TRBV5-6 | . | TGTGCCAGCAGCTGGAGGATAGGATCCTACGAGCAGTACTTC | CASSWRIGSYEQYF
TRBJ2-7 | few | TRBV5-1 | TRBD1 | TGCGCCAGCAGCCCCACGACAGGGACCAACGAGCAGTACTTC | CASSPTTGTNEQYF
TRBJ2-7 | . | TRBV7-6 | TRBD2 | TGTGCCAGCAGCTTACTAGCGGGAGCGTACGAGCAGTACTTC | CASSLLAGAYEQYF
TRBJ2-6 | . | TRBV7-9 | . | TGTGCCAGCAGCTTAGATATGTACTCTGGGGCCAACGTCCTGACTTTC | CASSLDMYSGANVLTF
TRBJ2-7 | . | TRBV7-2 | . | TGTGCCAGCAGCTTAGGACCGCCGGGACGGACGACGACCTACGAGCAGTACTTC | CASSLGPPGRTTTYEQYF
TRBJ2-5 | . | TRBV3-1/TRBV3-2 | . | TGTGCCAGCAGCCAATTCCCAGGGATAGGGGGGACCCAGTACTTC | CASSQFPGIGGTQYF
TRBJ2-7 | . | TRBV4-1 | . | TGCGCCAGCAGCCCCGGGACCCGCTCCTACGAGCAGTACTTC | CASSPGTRSYEQYF
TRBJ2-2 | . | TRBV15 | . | TGTGCCACCAGCAGAGTGGTCCAAAACACCGGGGAGCTGTTTTTT | CATSRVVQNTGELFF
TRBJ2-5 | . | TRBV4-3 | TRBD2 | TGCGCCAGCAGCCTGGGACTAGTTGAGACCCAGTACTTC | CASSLGLVETQYF
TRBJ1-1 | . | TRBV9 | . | TGTGCCAGCAGCCCGATGAGATCTTCTGAAGCTTTCTTT | CASSPMRSSEAFF
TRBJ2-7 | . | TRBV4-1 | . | TGCGCCAGCAGCCAAGCTGGGACCTACGAGCAGTACTTC | CASSQAGTYEQYF
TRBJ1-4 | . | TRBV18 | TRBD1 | TGTGCCAGCTCACCCGCAGGGGGCGGAAAACTGTTTTTT | CASSPAGGGKLFF
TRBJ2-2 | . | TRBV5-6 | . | TGTGCCAGCAGCGGCGGGCCAAGACCGAACACCGGGGAGCTGTTTTTT | CASSGGPRPNTGELFF